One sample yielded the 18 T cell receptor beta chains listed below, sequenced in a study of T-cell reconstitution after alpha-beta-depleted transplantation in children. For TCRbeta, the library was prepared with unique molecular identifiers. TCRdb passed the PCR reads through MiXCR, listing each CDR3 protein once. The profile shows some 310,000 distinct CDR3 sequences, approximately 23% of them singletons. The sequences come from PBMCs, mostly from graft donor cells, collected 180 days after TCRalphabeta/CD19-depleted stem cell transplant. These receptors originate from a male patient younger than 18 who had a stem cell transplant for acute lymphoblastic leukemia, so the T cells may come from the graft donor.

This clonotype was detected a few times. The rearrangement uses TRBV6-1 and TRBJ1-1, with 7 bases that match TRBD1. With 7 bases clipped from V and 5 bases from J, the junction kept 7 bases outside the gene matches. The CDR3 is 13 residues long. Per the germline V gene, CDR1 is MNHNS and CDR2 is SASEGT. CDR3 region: CASKPTGRTEAFF. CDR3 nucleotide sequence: TGTGCCAGCAAACCGACAGGGAGGACTGAAGCTTTCTTT.

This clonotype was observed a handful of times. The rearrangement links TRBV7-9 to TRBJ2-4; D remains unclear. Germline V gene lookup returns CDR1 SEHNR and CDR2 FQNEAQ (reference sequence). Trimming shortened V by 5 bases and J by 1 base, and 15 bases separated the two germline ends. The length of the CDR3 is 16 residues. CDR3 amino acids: CASSPPSQLAKNIQYF. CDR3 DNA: TGTGCCAGCAGCCCTCCTTCGCAACTCGCCAAAAACATTCAGTACTTC.

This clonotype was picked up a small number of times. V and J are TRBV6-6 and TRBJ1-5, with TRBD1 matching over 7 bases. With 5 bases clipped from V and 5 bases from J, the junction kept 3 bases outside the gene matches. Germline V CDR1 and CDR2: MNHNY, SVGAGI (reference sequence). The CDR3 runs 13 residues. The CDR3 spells CASSRQGHQPQHF. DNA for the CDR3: TGTGCCAGCAGTCGACAGGGCCATCAGCCCCAGCATTTT.

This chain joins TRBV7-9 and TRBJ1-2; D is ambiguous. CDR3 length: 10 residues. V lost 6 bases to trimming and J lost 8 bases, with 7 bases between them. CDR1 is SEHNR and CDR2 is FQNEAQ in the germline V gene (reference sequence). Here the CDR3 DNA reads TGTGCCAGCAGGTCGATAGGCTACACCTTC. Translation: CASRSIGYTF. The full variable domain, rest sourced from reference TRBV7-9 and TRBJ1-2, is DTGVSQNPRHKITKRGQNVTFRCDPISEHNRLYWYRQTLGQGPEFLTYFQNEAQLEKSRLLSDRFSAERPKGSFSTLEIQRTEQGDSAMYLCASRSIGYTFGSGTRLTVV.

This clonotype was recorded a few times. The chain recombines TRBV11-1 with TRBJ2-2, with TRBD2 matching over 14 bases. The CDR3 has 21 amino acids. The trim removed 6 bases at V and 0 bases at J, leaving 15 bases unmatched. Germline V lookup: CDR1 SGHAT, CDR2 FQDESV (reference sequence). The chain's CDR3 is CASREKVPGTSGRPNTGELFF. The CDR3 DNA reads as TGTGCCAGCAGGGAAAAGGTTCCCGGGACTAGCGGGAGACCGAACACCGGGGAGCTGTTTTTT.

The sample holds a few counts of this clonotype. The CDR3 sequence: CASSLVGGTDYEQYF. CDR3 nucleotides: TGTGCCAGCAGCTTAGTGGGGGGAACAGACTACGAGCAGTACTTC. The V and J genes are TRBV7-9 and TRBJ2-7; D is perhaps TRBD2 (6 bases). V dropped 1 base and J dropped 3 bases, with 13 bases sitting between them. Germline V gene sequence: CDR1 SEHNR, CDR2 FQNEAQ (reference sequence). The CDR3 consists of 15 residues. Full variable domain (missing parts from reference TRBV7-9 and TRBJ2-7): DTGVSQNPRHKITKRGQNVTFRCDPISEHNRLYWYRQTLGQGPEFLTYFQNEAQLEKSRLLSDRFSAERPKGSFSTLEIQRTEQGDSAMYLCASSLVGGTDYEQYFGPGTRLTVT.

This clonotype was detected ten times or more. The CDR3 sequence: CASSQDRWLTQFF. The CDR3 coding sequence is TGCGCCAGCAGCCAAGATCGATGGCTCACGCAGTTCTTC. This chain links TRBV4-1 with TRBJ2-1; no definite D call. The V end was cut by 0 bases, the J end by 12 bases, with 12 bases between. Germline V gene lookup returns CDR1 MGHRA and CDR2 YSYEKL. The CDR3 is made up of 13 amino acids.

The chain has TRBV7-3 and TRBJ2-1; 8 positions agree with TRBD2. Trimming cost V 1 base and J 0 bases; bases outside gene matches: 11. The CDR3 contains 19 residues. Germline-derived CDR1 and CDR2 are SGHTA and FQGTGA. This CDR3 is CASSLNWRGSGSSYNEQFF. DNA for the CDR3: TGTGCCAGCAGCTTAAACTGGAGAGGAAGCGGGAGCTCCTACAATGAGCAGTTCTTC.

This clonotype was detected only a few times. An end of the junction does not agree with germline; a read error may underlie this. As DNA, the CDR3 is TGCAGTGCCGAAGAACCGGGACTAGCGGGAGGGATCTTC. It translates to CSAEEPGLAGGIF. The chain uses TRBV20-1 and TRBJ2-1, with TRBD2 identical over 16 bases. CDR3 length equals 13 residues. The germline gives CDR1 DFQATT, CDR2 SNEGSKA (reference sequence).

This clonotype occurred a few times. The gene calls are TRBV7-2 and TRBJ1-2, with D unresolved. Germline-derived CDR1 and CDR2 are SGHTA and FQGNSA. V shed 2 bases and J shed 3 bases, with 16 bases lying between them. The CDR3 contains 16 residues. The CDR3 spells CASSLNGPVVDYGYTF. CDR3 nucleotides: TGTGCCAGCAGCTTAAACGGCCCCGTCGTCGACTATGGCTACACCTTC.

The CDR3 DNA reads TGCAGTGGGCGGGAGTGGAATGAGCAGTTCTTC. This encodes CSGREWNEQFF. The gene calls are TRBV20-1 and TRBJ2-1; 7 bases align to TRBD2. This CDR3 contains 11 residues. Germline CDR1 DFQATT, CDR2 SNEGSKA (reference sequence). The ends lost 7 bases at V and 7 bases at J; junction bases unmatched: 4.

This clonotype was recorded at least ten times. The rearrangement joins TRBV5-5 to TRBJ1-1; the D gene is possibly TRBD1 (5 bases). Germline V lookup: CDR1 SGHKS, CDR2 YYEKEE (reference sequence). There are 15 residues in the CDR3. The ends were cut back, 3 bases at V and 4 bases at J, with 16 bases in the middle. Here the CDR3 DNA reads TGTGCCAGCAGCTCCATAACGGGGGGGAGCACTGAAGCTTTCTTT. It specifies CASSSITGGSTEAFF.

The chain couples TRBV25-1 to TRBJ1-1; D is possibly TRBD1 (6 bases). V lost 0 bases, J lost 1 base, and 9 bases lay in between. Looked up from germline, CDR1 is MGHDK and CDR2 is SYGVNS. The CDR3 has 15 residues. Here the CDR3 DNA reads TGTGCCAGCAGTGAATATGGCAGGGGGAACACTGAAGCTTTCTTT. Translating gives CASSEYGRGNTEAFF.

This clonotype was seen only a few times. This CDR3 is CASSVEGNEQFF. CDR3 coding DNA: TGTGCCAGCAGCGTAGAGGGGAATGAGCAGTTCTTC. The chain employs TRBV9 and TRBJ2-1; tentatively, D is TRBD1 (5 bases). Per the germline V gene, CDR1 is SGDLS and CDR2 is YYNGEE. The CDR3 runs 12 residues. Deletions cut 0 bases from V and 7 bases from J, with 5 bases between.

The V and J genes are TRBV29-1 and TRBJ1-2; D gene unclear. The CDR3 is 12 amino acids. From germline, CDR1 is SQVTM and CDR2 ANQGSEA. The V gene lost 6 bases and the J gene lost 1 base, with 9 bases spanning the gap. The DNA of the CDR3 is TGCAGCGTCCTCGTTTTTAACTATGGCTACACCTTC. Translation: CSVLVFNYGYTF.

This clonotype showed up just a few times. The CDR3 here is CASSLASPNTEAFF. CDR3 sequence (DNA): TGCGCCAGCAGCTTGGCCAGCCCGAACACTGAAGCTTTCTTT. The chain uses TRBV5-1 and TRBJ1-1; D not certain. The CDR3 sequence is 14 residues long. Trimming stripped 0 bases from V and 1 base from J, with 7 bases between. CDR1 is SGHRS, CDR2 YFSETQ, per germline.

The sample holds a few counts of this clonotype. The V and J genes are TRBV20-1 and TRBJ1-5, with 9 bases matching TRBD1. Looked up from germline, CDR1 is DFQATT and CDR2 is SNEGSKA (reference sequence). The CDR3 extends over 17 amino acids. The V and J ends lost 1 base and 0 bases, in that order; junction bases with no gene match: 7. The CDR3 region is CSARVGTGMYSNQPQHF. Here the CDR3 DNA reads TGCAGTGCTAGAGTCGGGACAGGGATGTATAGCAATCAGCCCCAGCATTTT.

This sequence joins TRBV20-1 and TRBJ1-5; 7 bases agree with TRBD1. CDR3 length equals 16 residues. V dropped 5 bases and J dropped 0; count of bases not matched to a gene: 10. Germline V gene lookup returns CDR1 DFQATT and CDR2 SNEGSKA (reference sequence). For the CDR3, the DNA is TGCAGTGCTCCTGTCAGGGGGTCCTATAGCAATCAGCCCCAGCATTTT. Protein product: CSAPVRGSYSNQPQHF.